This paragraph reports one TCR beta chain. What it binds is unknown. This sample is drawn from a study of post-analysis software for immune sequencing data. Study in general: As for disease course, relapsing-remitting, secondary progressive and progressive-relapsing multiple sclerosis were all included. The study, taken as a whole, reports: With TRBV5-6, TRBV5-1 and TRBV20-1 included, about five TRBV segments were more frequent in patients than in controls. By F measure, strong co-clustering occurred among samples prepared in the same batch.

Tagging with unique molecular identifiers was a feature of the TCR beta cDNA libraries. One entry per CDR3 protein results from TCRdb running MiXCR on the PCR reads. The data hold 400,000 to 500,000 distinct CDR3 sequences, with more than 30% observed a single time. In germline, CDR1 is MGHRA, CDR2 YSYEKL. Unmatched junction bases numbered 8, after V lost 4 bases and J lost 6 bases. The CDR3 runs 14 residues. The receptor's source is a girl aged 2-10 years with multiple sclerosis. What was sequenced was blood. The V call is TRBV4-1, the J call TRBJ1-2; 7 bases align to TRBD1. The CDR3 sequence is CASSLSSGTDGYTF. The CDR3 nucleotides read TGCGCCAGCAGCCTAAGCTCCGGGACAGATGGCTACACCTTC.